This T cell receptor (beta chain) was documented in a study of blood T cell repertoires in COVID-19. Germline values: CDR1 MNHEY, CDR2 SMNVEV (reference sequence). Trimming stripped 3 bases from V and 5 bases from J, with 14 bases between. The CDR3 totals 15 residues. Generated by immunoSEQ multiplex PCR, the TCRdb table keeps only in-frame clones and is missing some. The profile shows roughly 120,000 clones, 85% to 90% of them singletons. The receptor was isolated from a man aged 60 to 69 with acute or convalescent COVID-19. Input material: peripheral blood. The chain carries TRBV27 and TRBJ1-5; a weak D match, TRBD1 (5 bases). CDR3 sequence reads: CASSLGGGRYQPQHF. CDR3 DNA sequence: TGTGCCAGCAGTTTGGGGGGTGGAAGGTATCAGCCCCAGCATTTT.